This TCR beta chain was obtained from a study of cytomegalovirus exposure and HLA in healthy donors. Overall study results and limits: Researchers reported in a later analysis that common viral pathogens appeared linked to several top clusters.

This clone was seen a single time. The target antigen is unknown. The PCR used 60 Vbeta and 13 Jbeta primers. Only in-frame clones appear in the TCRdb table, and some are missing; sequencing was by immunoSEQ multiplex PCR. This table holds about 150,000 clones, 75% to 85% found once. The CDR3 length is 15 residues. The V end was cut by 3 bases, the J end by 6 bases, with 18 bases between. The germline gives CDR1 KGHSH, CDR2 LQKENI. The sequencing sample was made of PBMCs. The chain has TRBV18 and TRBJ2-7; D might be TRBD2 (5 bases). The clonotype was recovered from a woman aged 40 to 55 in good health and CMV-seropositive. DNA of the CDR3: TGTGCCAGCTCACCCACGCCGGAGGAATCTGCCGAGCAGTACTTC. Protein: CASSPTPEESAEQYF.